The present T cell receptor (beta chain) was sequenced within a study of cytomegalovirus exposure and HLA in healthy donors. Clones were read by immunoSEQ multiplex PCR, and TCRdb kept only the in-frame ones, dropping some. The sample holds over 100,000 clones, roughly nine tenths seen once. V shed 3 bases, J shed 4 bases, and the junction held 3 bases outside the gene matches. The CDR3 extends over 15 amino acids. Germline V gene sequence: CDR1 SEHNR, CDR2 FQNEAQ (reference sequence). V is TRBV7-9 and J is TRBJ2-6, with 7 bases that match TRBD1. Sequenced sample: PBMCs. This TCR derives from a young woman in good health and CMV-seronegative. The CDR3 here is CASSFTGVGANVLTF. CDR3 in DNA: TGTGCCAGCAGCTTTACAGGGGTCGGGGCCAACGTCCTGACTTTC.